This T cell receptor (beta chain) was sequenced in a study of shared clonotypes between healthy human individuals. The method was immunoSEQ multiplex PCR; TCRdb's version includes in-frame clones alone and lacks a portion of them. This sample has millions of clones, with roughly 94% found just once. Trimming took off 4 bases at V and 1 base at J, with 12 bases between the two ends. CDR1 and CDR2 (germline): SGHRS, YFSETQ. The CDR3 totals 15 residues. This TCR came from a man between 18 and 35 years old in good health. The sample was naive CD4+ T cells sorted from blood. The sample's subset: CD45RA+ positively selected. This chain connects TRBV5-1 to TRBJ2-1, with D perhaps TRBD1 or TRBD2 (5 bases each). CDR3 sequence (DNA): TGCGCCAGCAGCCCTGTGGGGGAATCCTACAATGAGCAGTTCTTC. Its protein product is CASSPVGESYNEQFF.